This entry is about one T cell receptor (beta chain). This may arise from a read error, as a much more abundant clone is one base away. The conserved phenylalanine or tryptophan is not found at the CDR3 terminus, so this likely reflects a read error. These data come from a study of neurological immune-mediated disorders. Overall study: There were roughly 34 multiple sclerosis patients; about 30 were relapsing-remitting and 3 were secondary progressive.

The CDR3 contains 14 residues. J gave up 4 bases and V 1 base, and 7 bases lay outside the gene matches. The germline V gene has CDR1 DFQATT and CDR2 SNEGSKA (reference sequence). The cDNA came from 5'RACE with 10-nucleotide random UMIs. Every sequencing run gave over 160 million TCR-beta sequences, taken from 15-18 subjects. TCRdb processed the 5' RACE reads anew with MiXCR; each CDR3 protein has one entry. The data show about 66,000 distinct CDR3 sequences, roughly 3.9% seen once. The sequence derives from a man in his thirties or forties with multiple sclerosis. The specimen sequenced was PBMCs. V is TRBV20-1 and J is TRBJ2-7; 7 bases fit TRBD1. CDR3 nucleotides: TGCAGTGCTAGAGCCCAGACAGGGCTTTACGAGCAGTACTAC. Its translation: CSARAQTGLYEQYY.